The T cell receptor (beta chain) under discussion was sequenced for a study of cytomegalovirus exposure and HLA in healthy donors. Study outcomes and limitations: The CMV antigen specificity of a few CMV-associated chains was confirmed through in vitro analysis. More than 150 TCR beta chains were listed as cytomegalovirus-associated.

Points on this clone: The antigen is unknown.

The table came from immunoSEQ multiplex PCR; TCRdb's copy has only in-frame clones and leaves some out. Among around 260,000 clones listed, around 90% were seen once. The sample was PBMCs. This TCR was recovered from a woman aged 25 to 39 in good health and CMV-seronegative.

The CDR3 DNA follows: TGCGCCAGCAGCTCCACGATCACAGGGAGCTCTAGTGGCTACACCTTC. Its protein product is CASSSTITGSSSGYTF. J is TRBJ1-2 and V is TRBV5-1, with D perhaps TRBD1 (6 bases). Germline assignment: CDR1 SGHRS and CDR2 YFSETQ. Trimming cost V 3 bases and J 7 bases, with 22 bases left between them. The CDR3 totals 16 residues. The variable domain in full, with the rest retrieved from reference TRBV5-1 and TRBJ1-2, is KAGVTQTPRYLIKTRGQQVTLSCSPISGHRSVSWYQQTPGQGLQFLFEYFSETQRNKGNFPGRFSGRQFSNSRSEMNVSTLELGDSALYLCASSSTITGSSSGYTFGSGTRLTVV.